This TCR beta chain derives from a study of blood T cell repertoires in COVID-19. Study in general: The samples span acute and convalescent COVID-19 from the United States, Italy and Spain. T cells, B-cell-depleted T cells, or PBMCs provided the cDNA or gDNA that served as material.

This CDR3 has 17 residues. The germline V and J ends were trimmed by 4 bases and 1 base, with 18 bases remaining between them. In the study's own analysis: Cell counts per sample came from amplifying reference gene primers. The protocol was immunoSEQ multiplex PCR, while the TCRdb copy is restricted to in-frame clones and leaves out a portion. V, J and clone size derive from that table, while D and trimming were established from the DNA sequence. This sample has about 150,000 clones; around 87% occur once, and the top ten carry roughly 6.6%. The chain joins TRBV23-1 to TRBJ2-3; no firm D call. TRBV23-1 is marked as an open reading frame, function uncertain. The sequence came from a man at least 80 years old with acute or convalescent COVID-19. What was sequenced was peripheral blood. The CDR3 nucleotides read TGCGCCAGCAGTCTAACATACTCGACCGACTGCACAGATACGCAGTATTTT. This codes for CASSLTYSTDCTDTQYF.